Below are 19 T cell receptor beta chains sequenced from a single sample in a study of technical replicates of blood from several donors. This table comes from immunoSEQ multiplex PCR, and its TCRdb copy is limited to in-frame clones, with some not included. The sample consists of over 70,000 clones, around nine tenths of them appearing once. Input material: T cells isolated from PBMCs. The source of these receptors is a human donor in good health.

The V call is TRBV9, the J call TRBJ1-2, with D hard to call. The ends were cut back, 0 bases at V and 4 bases at J, with 13 bases in the middle. This CDR3 contains 15 residues. The germline gives CDR1 SGDLS, CDR2 YYNGEE. CDR3 sequence: CASSVAGKPGYGYTF. CDR3 DNA sequence: TGTGCCAGCAGCGTAGCTGGTAAACCGGGCTATGGCTACACCTTC.

The chain links TRBV5-1 to TRBJ1-4, with 7 bases that match TRBD1. V was pared by 2 bases and J by 8 bases, with 9 bases of the junction left unmatched. Germline CDR1 and CDR2: SGHRS and YFSETQ. The CDR3 runs 15 residues. CDR3 sequence (DNA): TGCGCCAGCAGCTTACAGGGGCAGAAGGGAGAAAAACTGTTTTTT. Residues: CASSLQGQKGEKLFF.

This clone was counted between two and nine times. The V call is TRBV28, the J call TRBJ1-5; TRBD1 agrees at 7 bases. The CDR3 is made up of 14 amino acids. Per germline, CDR1 MDHEN and CDR2 SYDVKM. J lost 4 bases, V lost 6 bases, and 6 bases had no gene match. CDR3 region: CASRPTGENQPQHF. The DNA of the CDR3 is TGTGCCAGCAGACCTACAGGGGAGAATCAGCCCCAGCATTTT.

In its sample, this clone was seen once. The chain joins TRBV7-2 to TRBJ1-1; 8 positions agree with TRBD1. The germline CDR1 and CDR2 sequences are SGHTA and FQGNSA. Losses at the gene ends were 2 bases for V and 5 bases for J; bases not matched to a gene: 10. This CDR3 is built from 16 residues. CDR3 sequence (DNA): TGTGCCAGCAGCTTATTCCCGACAGGGGAAGGGACTGAAGCTTTCTTT. Protein: CASSLFPTGEGTEAFF.

This clone was counted between two and nine times. The chain carries TRBV28 and TRBJ1-1, with TRBD1 as a possible D gene (6 bases). The length of the CDR3 is 15 residues. Per germline, CDR1 MDHEN and CDR2 SYDVKM. Between the trimmed V and J ends, which lost 4 bases and 3 bases, there was a span of 15 bases. The CDR3 DNA sequence: TGTGCCAGCAGTTCGCTGACAGGCCCGTACACTGAAGCTTTCTTT. It is translated as CASSSLTGPYTEAFF.

J is TRBJ2-1 and V is TRBV29-1, with D tentatively TRBD1 (5 bases). V lost 2 bases and J 9 bases, leaving 17 bases between the germline ends. Germline CDR1 SQVTM, CDR2 ANQGSEA. The CDR3 sequence is 14 residues long. CDR3 nucleotides: TGCAGCGTTGAAAGGGCGGTAGGAACAGGTGAGCAGTTCTTC. This codes for CSVERAVGTGEQFF.

The chain's CDR3 is CASSLPVSGSYEQFF. In DNA, the CDR3 is TGTGCCAGCAGCCTCCCGGTCAGCGGGAGCTATGAGCAGTTCTTC. The rearrangement uses TRBV9 and TRBJ2-1; 8 nucleotides agree with TRBD2. The germline V gene has CDR1 SGDLS and CDR2 YYNGEE. The CDR3 covers 15 residues. V lost 4 bases, J lost 8 bases, and 11 bases stayed unmatched.

This chain links TRBV27 with TRBJ1-4; tentative D call: TRBD1 (5 bases). Germline CDR1 is MNHEY and CDR2 is SMNVEV (reference sequence). The CDR3 covers 14 residues. The germline V and J ends were trimmed by 5 bases and 2 bases, with 9 bases remaining between them. The CDR3 protein is CASSGRGTNEKLFF. CDR3 nucleotide sequence: TGTGCCAGCAGTGGTAGGGGTACTAATGAAAAACTGTTTTTT.

This rearrangement joins TRBV11-2 to TRBJ2-2; 9 positions match TRBD1. Germline V gene lookup returns CDR1 SGHAT and CDR2 FQNNGV. The CDR3 extends over 15 amino acids. Trimming removed 4 bases from V and 1 base from J; junction bases left unmatched: 1. CDR3 sequence: CASSSGQGNTGELFF. Here the CDR3 DNA reads TGTGCCAGCAGCTCGGGACAGGGGAACACCGGGGAGCTGTTTTTT.

The V call is TRBV30, the J call TRBJ1-2; D unresolved. With 1 base removed from V and 10 bases from J, the gap between germline ends came to 16 bases. CDR1 and CDR2 from the germline V gene are GTSNPN and SVGIG (reference sequence). The CDR3 extends over 13 amino acids. The CDR3 is CAWSGSIGVSYTF. The DNA of the CDR3 is TGTGCCTGGAGTGGGAGTATCGGGGTATCCTACACCTTC.

This chain connects TRBV5-4 to TRBJ2-7; 9 nucleotides align to TRBD2. The length of the CDR3 is 18 residues. Germline CDR1 reads SGHNT; CDR2 reads YYREEE (reference sequence). Unmatched junction bases numbered 15, after V lost 1 base and J lost 4 bases. CDR3 region: CASSLKGIAGAFDYEQYF. Written as DNA, the CDR3 is TGTGCCAGCAGCTTGAAGGGGATAGCGGGAGCCTTCGATTACGAGCAGTACTTC.

The chain is built from TRBV19 and TRBJ2-3; the match to TRBD2 covers 15 bases. After removal of 3 bases from V and 3 bases from J, the junction contained 4 bases not matched to a gene. Germline assignment: CDR1 LNHDA and CDR2 SQIVND (reference sequence). The CDR3 has 17 amino acids. The CDR3 DNA is TGTGCCAGTAGTATTAGAGGGACTAGCGGGAGGACAGATACGCAGTATTTT. It yields the protein CASSIRGTSGRTDTQYF. Full variable domain (outside the CDR3, taken from reference TRBV19 and TRBJ2-3): DGGITQSPKYLFRKEGQNVTLSCEQNLNHDAMYWYRQDPGQGLRLIYYSQIVNDFQKGDIAEGYSVSREKKESFPLTVTSAQKNPTAFYLCASSIRGTSGRTDTQYFGPGTRLTVL.

This clone was found once. The rearrangement joins TRBV6-1 to TRBJ1-1; a weak D match, TRBD1 (6 bases). The germline V and J ends were trimmed by 0 bases and 11 bases, with 13 bases remaining between them. There are 13 residues in the CDR3. Germline V gives CDR1 MNHNS, CDR2 SASEGT. The CDR3: CASSEAFDRSAFF. CDR3 coding DNA: TGTGCCAGCAGTGAAGCGTTTGACAGGTCGGCTTTCTTT.

A few counts support this clone. This chain uses TRBV5-5 with TRBJ1-1; D is undetermined. Germline values: CDR1 SGHKS, CDR2 YYEKEE (reference sequence). Deletions cut 5 bases from V and 5 bases from J, with 19 bases between. The CDR3 loop spans 15 amino acids. CDR3 bases: TGTGCCAGCAGTTATGGGAGGCGTGAGGTGACTGAAGCTTTCTTT. Translating gives CASSYGRREVTEAFF.

The chain has TRBV13 and TRBJ2-1; the D gene is possibly TRBD2 (6 bases). Trimming removed 5 bases at V and 7 bases at J, with 9 bases between. The CDR3 is 12 residues long. Germline CDR1 and CDR2: PRHDT and FYEKMQ (reference sequence). The CDR3 sequence: CASSPGGNEQFF. CDR3 sequence (DNA): TGTGCCAGCAGCCCTGGGGGGAATGAGCAGTTCTTC.

The chain couples TRBV6-1 to TRBJ1-3; 7 nucleotides agree with TRBD1. Looked up from germline, CDR1 is MNHNS and CDR2 is SASEGT. Trimming removed 7 bases from V and 1 base from J; junction bases left unmatched: 4. The CDR3 loop spans 14 amino acids. CDR3 DNA sequence: TGTGCCAGCACACAGGGGACGTCTGGAAACACCATATATTTT. Protein product: CASTQGTSGNTIYF.

In its sample, this clone was seen once. CDR3: CASSKDFKDEAFF. CDR3 coding DNA: TGTGCCAGCAGCAAGGACTTTAAAGATGAAGCTTTCTTT. This rearrangement joins TRBV5-4 to TRBJ1-1; no definite D call. In germline, CDR1 is SGHNT, CDR2 YYREEE (reference sequence). The V end was cut by 4 bases, the J end by 7 bases, with 14 bases between. The CDR3 has 13 amino acids.

This chain links TRBV27 with TRBJ2-1, with D possibly being TRBD2 (6 bases). Deletions cut 7 bases from V and 5 bases from J, with 12 bases between. CDR1 and CDR2 from the germline V gene are MNHEY and SMNVEV (reference sequence). This CDR3 is built from 13 residues. The CDR3 region has the DNA TGTGCCAGCACAAGAGGGAGGAACAATGAGCAGTTCTTC. The encoded protein is CASTRGRNNEQFF.

This chain joins TRBV27 and TRBJ2-1; possibly TRBD1 for D (6 bases). V shed 6 bases and J shed 3 bases, with 12 bases lying between them. Germline CDR1 is MNHEY and CDR2 is SMNVEV (reference sequence). The CDR3 has 14 residues. The CDR3, as DNA: TGTGCCAGCAGCATTACAGGGTACTACAATGAGCAGTTCTTC. Its protein is CASSITGYYNEQFF.